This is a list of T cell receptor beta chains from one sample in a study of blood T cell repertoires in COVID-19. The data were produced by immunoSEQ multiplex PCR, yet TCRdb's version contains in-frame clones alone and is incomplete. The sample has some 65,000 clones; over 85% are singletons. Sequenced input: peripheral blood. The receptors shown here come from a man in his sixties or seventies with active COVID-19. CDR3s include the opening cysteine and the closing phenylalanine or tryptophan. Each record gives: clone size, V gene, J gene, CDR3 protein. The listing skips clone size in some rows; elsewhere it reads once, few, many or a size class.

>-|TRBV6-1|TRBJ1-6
CASSELGDSRYYNSPLHF
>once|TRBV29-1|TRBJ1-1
CSVEAREGTEAFF
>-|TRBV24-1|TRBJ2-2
CATSSREGGELFF
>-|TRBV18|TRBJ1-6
CASSPGQVTEPLHF
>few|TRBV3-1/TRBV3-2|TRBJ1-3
CASSQEGGVAGNTIYF
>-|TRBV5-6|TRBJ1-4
CASSLNGGYYEKLFF
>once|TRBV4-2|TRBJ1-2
CASSQAAGDNYGYTF
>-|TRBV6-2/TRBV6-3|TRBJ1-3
CASSRTGDTIYF
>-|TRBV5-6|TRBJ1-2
CASRPRGRFFFYGYTF
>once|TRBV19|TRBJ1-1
CASSIGRGYYGLTEAFF
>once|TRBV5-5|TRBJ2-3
CASSETSWSTDTQYF
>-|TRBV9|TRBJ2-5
CASSVGTEARGTQYF
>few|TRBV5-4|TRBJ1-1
CASSLDRSNTEAFF
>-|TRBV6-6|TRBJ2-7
CASSQGLEQYF
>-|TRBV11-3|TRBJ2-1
CASSLGAGEQFF
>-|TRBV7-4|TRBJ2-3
CASSLRTSGDSTDTQYF
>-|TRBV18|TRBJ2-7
CASSPPTGGAFYEQYF
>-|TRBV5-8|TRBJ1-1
CASSSGYHGTEAFF
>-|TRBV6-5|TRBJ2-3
CASRTSGTIRDTQYF
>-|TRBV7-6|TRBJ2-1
CASSLRLASGGDSQFF
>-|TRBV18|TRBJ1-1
CASSRDRDTEAFF
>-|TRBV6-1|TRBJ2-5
CASSEFPRGGLKTQYF